This TCR beta chain appears in the sequencing data of a study of blood T cell repertoires in COVID-19. Overall study context: Samples representing acute and convalescent COVID-19 were sourced from the United States, Italy and Spain. Sample material is recorded as cDNA or gDNA derived from T cells, B-cell-depleted T cells, or PBMCs.

Methods used by the authors: It was from reference gene primer amplification that nucleated cell counts were estimated. TCRdb keeps only in-frame clones here, not all; method: immunoSEQ multiplex PCR. That table supplies the V and J calls and clone size; D and trimming were determined from the DNA. The data hold more than 85,000 clones, with almost 85% observed a single time. The V end was cut by 3 bases, the J end by 5 bases, with 16 bases between. The CDR3 runs 16 residues. In germline, CDR1 is SGHAT, CDR2 FQNNGV. This chain connects TRBV11-2 to TRBJ2-2, with TRBD2 as a possible D gene (7 bases). Sequenced sample: peripheral blood. The clonotype was recovered from a man in his 70s with acute or convalescent COVID-19. In nucleotides, the CDR3 is TGTGCCAGCAGCTTTTCGGGGGGCCAAAGGACCGGGGAGCTGTTTTTT. This encodes CASSFSGGQRTGELFF.